This T cell receptor beta chain was retrieved from a study of T cells in Graves' hyperthyroidism and ophthalmopathy. TCR beta CDR3 sequences were amplified from RNA transcripts. The HTBI set primed first-round TCR CDR3 RT-PCR. MiXCR, run by TCRdb on the multiplex PCR reads, gives a single entry per CDR3 protein. The data show hundreds of thousands of distinct CDR3 sequences, less than 45% seen once. Germline V gene sequence: CDR1 SGHAT, CDR2 FQNNGV. V was clipped by 1 base and J by 5 bases, with 15 bases between them. The CDR3 extends over 16 amino acids. A patient was excluded if there was uncontrolled infection, other autoimmune disease, pregnancy or lactation.

The sequenced sample consisted of peripheral blood or thyroid tissue (not recorded which). The clonotype originates from an adult man with Graves' disease, either hyperthyroidism or ophthalmopathy (not recorded which). The V and J genes are TRBV11-2 and TRBJ1-5; no firm D call. The CDR3 nucleotides are TGTGCCAGCAGCTTAGGGGGTGCGGGCCTAGATCAGCCCCAGCATTTT. Translating it yields CASSLGGAGLDQPQHF. The full variable domain, in which reference TRBV11-2 and TRBJ1-5 provide the parts outside the CDR3, is EAGVAQSPRYKIIEKRQSVAFWCNPISGHATLYWYQQILGQGPKLLIQFQNNGVVDDSQLPKDRFSAERLKGVDSTLKIQPAKLEDSAVYLCASSLGGAGLDQPQHFGDGTRLSIL.